This T cell receptor beta chain comes out of a study of T cells in tumors after PD-1 blockade. Whole-study context: During anti-PD-1 treatment, some patients continued daily vismodegib 150 mg.

Produced via immunoSEQ multiplex PCR; TCRdb's table is partial and in-frame only. The table has about 12,000 clones, around 57% seen once. This clone has only one observation. The germline V gene encodes CDR1 WNHNN and CDR2 SYGVQD (reference sequence). After removal of 6 bases from V and 4 bases from J, the junction contained 4 bases not matched to a gene. CDR3 length: 14 residues. The chain links TRBV10-1 to TRBJ2-1; TRBD1 matches at 9 bases. The starting material was tumor tissue, obtained before anti-PD-1 treatment. This receptor was obtained from a human donor with cutaneous squamous cell carcinoma. The CDR3 loop is CASRGQGGYNEQFF. CDR3 coding DNA: TGCGCCAGCAGGGGACAGGGAGGATACAATGAGCAGTTCTTC.